This T cell receptor beta chain was captured in a study of blood T cell repertoires in COVID-19 (TCRdb year 2020). Regarding the research as a whole: Collaborator samples came from the United States, Italy and Spain and covered acute and convalescent phases of COVID-19. The material from the prospective study consisted of cDNA or gDNA derived from T cells, B-cell-depleted T cells, or PBMCs. The dataset comprised deeply sampled blood TCRbeta repertoires from subjects exposed to, actively infected with, or recovered from COVID-19. The repertoires were released in a freely available public database intended as a resource for research on the immune response to SARS-CoV-2. Samples came from the ongoing ImmuneRACE study (first 160 participants) plus 1,254 subjects from 6 global collaborators. Sample metadata almost always included a de-identified subject ID, COVID-19 status, age in years and sex. Where available, HLA class I and class II types were taken from metadata supplied by the sample provider and were not determined by assay-based typing.

With regard to this clone: Its antigen remains unidentified. The input lacks base qualities; no much larger clone sits a single base away.

Each collaborating institution followed its own protocols to collect whole blood in K2EDTA tubes. Collaborator samples were shipped for TCRbeta analysis as frozen whole blood, isolated PBMCs, or DNA extracted from either sample type. The CDR3, cysteine through phenylalanine, is 13 amino acids long. Just the 39-base CDR3 DNA is kept, in frame starting at base 1. V drops 5 bases and J drops 10 bases, leaving 12 bases in between. Via the germline V gene (reference sequence), CDR1 is LNHDA and CDR2 SQIVND. The immunoSEQ Assay, a bias-controlled multiplex PCR, was used to amplify TCRbeta CDR3 regions from genomic DNA. Regarding the original processing steps: The number of nucleated cells in each sample was estimated from the amplification of reference gene primers within the assay. To quantify the absolute abundance of each unique TCRbeta CDR3 rearrangement, sequence reads were collapsed and filtered. For each sample, productive Simpson clonality was calculated by taking the square root of Simpson's diversity index across productive rearrangements. TCRdb took over this immuneACCESS table, retaining in-frame rearrangements with V and J assigned. Such tables are incomplete; in checked studies, under half of the missing clones stem from an unresolved V gene, and the remainder is unexplained. That table gives V, J and clone size, and the DNA gave D and trimming. The sample contains tens of thousands of clones, around 82% of them found a single time. Of the sample, around 30% is held by the ten largest clones.

On the study overall, not on this receptor specifically: The amount of clinical and demographic metadata varied by source and participant and was provided uncurated.

The sequencing sample was made of peripheral blood. The sequence was obtained from a human donor in a cohort sampled during active COVID-19. The chain is encoded by TRBV19 joined to TRBJ1-6; a tentative D call is TRBD1 (6 bases match). The bases read TGTGCCAGTAGTCCGCCAGGGGACTCACCCCTCCACTTT. The translation is CASSPPGDSPLHF.